This entry is about one T cell receptor beta chain. This sample stems from a study of blood T cell repertoires in COVID-19. Study context: The United States, Italy and Spain supplied acute and convalescent COVID-19 samples. T cells, B-cell-depleted T cells, or PBMCs provided the cDNA or gDNA that served as material.

This CDR3 contains 15 residues. The germline V gene has CDR1 SGHTS and CDR2 YDEGEE. Trimming at V came to 6 bases and at J to 6 bases, leaving 8 bases not matched to a gene. In the authors' methods: Reference gene primer amplification gave nucleated cell count estimates. Using immunoSEQ multiplex PCR, the repertoire was profiled, and TCRdb retains in-frame clones only, with some absent. Clone size and V and J calls were adopted from that table, with D and trimming inferred from the DNA. The table lists around 100,000 clones, more than 85% of them singletons, with around 4% in the top ten. This receptor was taken from a man between 18 and 35 years old with acute or convalescent COVID-19. J is TRBJ1-4 and V is TRBV5-8; 10 bases align to TRBD1. Sequenced sample: peripheral blood. The CDR3 spells CASKSTGTGDEKLFF. DNA of the CDR3: TGTGCCAGCAAGTCCACCGGGACAGGGGATGAAAAACTGTTTTTT. Supplemented by reference TRBV5-8 and TRBJ1-4, the full variable domain reads EAGVTQSPTHLIKTRGQQATLRCSPISGHTSVYWYQQALGLGLQFLLWYDEGEERNRGNFPPRFSGRQFPNYSSELNVNALELEDSALYLCASKSTGTGDEKLFFGSGTQLSVL.